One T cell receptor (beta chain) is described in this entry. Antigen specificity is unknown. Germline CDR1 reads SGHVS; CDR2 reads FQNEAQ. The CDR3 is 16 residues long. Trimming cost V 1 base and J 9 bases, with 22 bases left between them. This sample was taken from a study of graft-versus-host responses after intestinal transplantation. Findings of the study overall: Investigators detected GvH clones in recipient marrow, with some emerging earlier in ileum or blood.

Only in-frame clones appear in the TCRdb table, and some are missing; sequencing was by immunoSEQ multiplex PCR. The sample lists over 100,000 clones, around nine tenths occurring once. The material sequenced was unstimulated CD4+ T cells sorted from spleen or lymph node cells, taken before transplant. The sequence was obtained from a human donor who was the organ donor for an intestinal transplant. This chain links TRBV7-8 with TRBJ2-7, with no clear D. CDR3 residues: CASSLGLANAPRRQYF. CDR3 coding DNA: TGTGCCAGCAGCTTAGGTTTGGCCAACGCGCCCCGTCGGCAGTACTTC.